This TCR beta chain was identified in a study of T cell responses to AZD1222 COVID-19 vaccine. A remark on this clone: Antigen specificity is unknown.

V gave up 5 bases and J gave up 9 bases; unmatched junction bases: 20. There are 17 residues in the CDR3. The germline V gene encodes CDR1 SEHNR and CDR2 FQNEAQ (reference sequence). Study conclusions and caveats: Spike-specific TCR breadth and depth both grew after two AZD1222 doses. Reports indicate that nearly half of spike-specific TCRs are directed at unmutated variant regions. CD4 TCRs linked to vaccination spanned spike, dominating at 160-218 and 743-854. Only after the peak T cell response were repertoires sampled.

This table comes from immunoSEQ multiplex PCR, and its TCRdb copy is limited to in-frame clones, with some not included. This sample carries about 150,000 clones, about 85% of them seen once, and the ten largest clones take approximately 7.2%. The specimen comprised peripheral blood, sampled after recovery from COVID-19. This chain uses TRBV7-9 with TRBJ2-5; 8 bases are shared with TRBD1. The TCR sequence derives from an adult who had recovered from COVID-19. The CDR3 here is CASSPGGRVKMVQPQYF. For the CDR3, the DNA is TGTGCCAGCAGCCCAGGGGGCAGGGTGAAGATGGTTCAACCCCAGTACTTC.